A single sample gave rise to the 17 T cell receptor beta chains below, sequenced in a study of T-cell memory formation after mild COVID-19. TCRdb processed the 5' RACE reads anew with MiXCR; each CDR3 protein has one entry. Among roughly 250,000 distinct CDR3 sequences listed, around 17% were seen once. The sequencing sample was made of PBMCs or a T cell subset sorted from them (not recorded which). All receptors derive from a man in his late teens or twenties who had mild COVID-19 (a few samples of this study predate the infection). Cell type and time point are not known.

V and J are TRBV5-1 and TRBJ2-4, with D unresolved. V shed 0 bases and J shed 8 bases, with 15 bases lying between them. Germline V gene sequence: CDR1 SGHRS, CDR2 YFSETQ. The CDR3 extends over 15 amino acids. This chain's CDR3 is CASSLGETPGHIQYF. CDR3 bases: TGCGCCAGCAGCTTGGGGGAAACTCCCGGCCACATTCAGTACTTC.

This clonotype was detected a few times. The rearrangement uses TRBV28 and TRBJ1-4; 9 bases match TRBD1. J was trimmed by 0 bases and V by 5 bases; bases with no gene match: 7. Germline assignment: CDR1 MDHEN and CDR2 SYDVKM. The CDR3 contains 17 residues. CDR3 DNA sequence: TGTGCCAGCAGTCGTGGGGGACAGGGCACAACTAATGAAAAACTGTTTTTT. Its protein is CASSRGGQGTTNEKLFF.

This clonotype was counted a few times. The gene calls are TRBV12-2 and TRBJ2-3. TRBV12-2 has pseudogene status. The CDR3 runs to 15 residues. CDR3 sequence: CASRLLLSRGDTQYF. The CDR3 bases are TGTGCAAGTCGCTTGTTACTTAGCCGTGGGGATACGCAGTATTTT.

This clonotype has only a few counts. The chain is built from TRBV12-3 or TRBV12-4 and TRBJ2-2, with D possibly being TRBD1 (6 bases). The CDR3 extends over 14 amino acids. V lost 6 bases to trimming and J lost 9 bases, with 17 bases between them. The CDR3 here is CASSIHRAWRELFF. The CDR3 DNA sequence: TGTGCCAGCAGCATACACAGGGCTTGGAGGGAGCTGTTTTTT.

The table lists this clonotype with a few counts. The rearrangement joins TRBV29-1 to TRBJ2-5; a possible D gene is TRBD2 (6 bases). Germline V gives CDR1 SQVTM, CDR2 ANQGSEA. The ends were cut back, 6 bases at V and 1 base at J, with 15 bases in the middle. This CDR3 is built from 14 residues. In DNA form, the CDR3 reads TGCAGCGTAGGCTTGGTGGGAGGCCAAGAGACCCAGTACTTC. It codes for CSVGLVGGQETQYF.

In DNA form, the CDR3 reads TGTGCCAGCAGCCCGCGGGGGGCAGAAACAGATACGCAGTATTTT. This encodes CASSPRGAETDTQYF. This chain joins TRBV7-2 and TRBJ2-3; 8 bases are shared with TRBD2. J was trimmed by 3 bases and V by 5 bases; bases with no gene match: 7. The germline CDR1 and CDR2 sequences are SGHTA and FQGNSA. The CDR3 has 15 residues. Combining the CDR3 with reference TRBV7-2 and TRBJ2-3 gives the whole variable domain GAGVSQSPSNKVTEKGKDVELRCDPISGHTALYWYRQSLGQGLEFLIYFQGNSAPDKSGLPSDRFSAERTGGSVSTLTIQRTQQEDSAVYLCASSPRGAETDTQYFGPGTRLTVL.

The chain couples TRBV14 to TRBJ1-2; D ambiguous. From germline, CDR1 is SGHDN and CDR2 FVKESK. V dropped 1 base and J dropped 8 bases, with 14 bases sitting between them. The CDR3 totals 14 residues. The CDR3, as DNA: TGTGCCAGCAGCCAAGGTTCCGGGCCAGTGGGCTACACCTTC. Its translation is CASSQGSGPVGYTF. The whole variable domain, remainder taken from reference TRBV14 and TRBJ1-2, is EAGVTQFPSHSVIEKGQTVTLRCDPISGHDNLYWYRRVMGKEIKFLLHFVKESKQDESGMPNNRFLAERTGGTYSTLKVQPAELEDSGVYFCASSQGSGPVGYTFGSGTRLTVV.

This rearrangement joins TRBV7-2 to TRBJ2-1; a weak D match, TRBD2 (6 bases). This CDR3 has 17 amino acids. The germline V gene has CDR1 SGHTA and CDR2 FQGNSA. The V gene lost 2 bases and the J gene lost 1 base, with 15 bases spanning the gap. The CDR3 bases are TGTGCCAGCAGCTTATGGTATGGGGCGGGGTCCTACAATGAGCAGTTCTTC. Amino acid sequence: CASSLWYGAGSYNEQFF. The full variable domain, in which reference TRBV7-2 and TRBJ2-1 provide the parts outside the CDR3, is GAGVSQSPSNKVTEKGKDVELRCDPISGHTALYWYRQSLGQGLEFLIYFQGNSAPDKSGLPSDRFSAERTGGSVSTLTIQRTQQEDSAVYLCASSLWYGAGSYNEQFFGPGTRLTVL.

The V gene is TRBV29-1, the J gene TRBJ2-4, with 7 bases fitting TRBD1. V gave up 7 bases and J gave up 6 bases; unmatched junction bases: 9. This CDR3 is 13 amino acids long. Germline CDR1 is SQVTM and CDR2 is ANQGSEA. The CDR3 DNA is TGCAGCGCCTCGACAGGGTGGGGAAACATTCAGTACTTC. Translation gives CSASTGWGNIQYF.

The chain links TRBV12-3 or TRBV12-4 to TRBJ2-7; D remains unclear. There are 13 residues in the CDR3. Trimming removed 3 bases from V and 6 bases from J, with 12 bases in between. In nucleotides, the CDR3 is TGTGCCAGCAGTTTGGGCCCCCGGAGCGAGCAGTACGTC. Its translation is CASSLGPRSEQYV.

The chain has TRBV2 and TRBJ1-6; perhaps TRBD1 as D (5 bases). The V end was cut by 0 bases, the J end by 7 bases, with 7 bases between. CDR1 and CDR2 (germline): SNHLY, FYNNEI. The CDR3 length is 14 residues. In nucleotides, the CDR3 is TGTGCCAGCAGTGAAGCGACAGCAAATTCACCCCTCCACTTT. Its translation: CASSEATANSPLHF.

This clonotype has just a few counts. The chain couples TRBV7-2 to TRBJ2-1; no reliable D call. CDR1 SGHTA and CDR2 FQGNSA come from the germline V gene. The ends were cut back, 5 bases at V and 6 bases at J, with 20 bases in the middle. The CDR3 extends over 16 amino acids. CDR3 DNA sequence: TGTGCCAGCAGCCAACAAACTGGTGGCCGACCCAATGAGCAGTTCTTC. Translating it yields CASSQQTGGRPNEQFF. The full variable domain, with the rest looked up from reference TRBV7-2 and TRBJ2-1, is GAGVSQSPSNKVTEKGKDVELRCDPISGHTALYWYRQSLGQGLEFLIYFQGNSAPDKSGLPSDRFSAERTGGSVSTLTIQRTQQEDSAVYLCASSQQTGGRPNEQFFGPGTRLTVL.

V usage is TRBV30 and J usage is TRBJ1-1; tentatively, D is TRBD1 (5 bases). CDR1 GTSNPN and CDR2 SVGIG come from the germline V gene (reference sequence). The V end lost 7 bases, the J end lost 4 bases, and 13 bases lay between the germline ends. This CDR3 comprises 12 residues. This CDR3 reads CASLGVGTEAFF. CDR3 bases: TGTGCCTCTTTGGGGGTTGGCACTGAAGCTTTCTTT.

V usage is TRBV4-3 and J usage is TRBJ1-3; D remains unclear. The length of the CDR3 is 15 residues. V lost 0 bases and J lost 0, with 6 bases in between. The germline V gene has CDR1 LGHNA and CDR2 YSLEER. CDR3 bases: TGCGCCAGCAGCCAAGAAGGACTCTCTGGAAACACCATATATTTT. Translated: CASSQEGLSGNTIYF.

J is TRBJ2-1 and V is TRBV5-1; 8 bases map to TRBD1. CDR1 is SGHRS, CDR2 YFSETQ, per germline. J gave up 0 bases and V 0 bases, and 5 bases lay outside the gene matches. There are 17 residues in the CDR3. CDR3 nucleotide sequence: TGCGCCAGCAGCTTGGCCCGGGGGACAGGCTCCTACAATGAGCAGTTCTTC. Protein: CASSLARGTGSYNEQFF.

This clonotype has only a few counts. The chain combines TRBV6-5 with TRBJ2-5; TRBD1 matches 8 bases. The CDR3 has 15 residues. Losses at the gene ends were 6 bases for V and 1 base for J; bases not matched to a gene: 7. Germline V gene sequence: CDR1 MNHEY, CDR2 SVGAGI. The DNA of the CDR3 is TGTGCCAGCAGCCAGACAGGGGTCCCCCAAGAGACCCAGTACTTC. It encodes CASSQTGVPQETQYF.

This chain uses TRBV9 with TRBJ1-1; D may be TRBD1 (6 bases). The CDR3 spans 14 residues. Germline CDR1 is SGDLS and CDR2 is YYNGEE. The ends were cut back, 2 bases at V and 5 bases at J, with 13 bases in the middle. The CDR3 DNA sequence: TGTGCCAGCAGCGTTGGTTCAGGGACAACTGAAGCTTTCTTT. Amino acid sequence: CASSVGSGTTEAFF.